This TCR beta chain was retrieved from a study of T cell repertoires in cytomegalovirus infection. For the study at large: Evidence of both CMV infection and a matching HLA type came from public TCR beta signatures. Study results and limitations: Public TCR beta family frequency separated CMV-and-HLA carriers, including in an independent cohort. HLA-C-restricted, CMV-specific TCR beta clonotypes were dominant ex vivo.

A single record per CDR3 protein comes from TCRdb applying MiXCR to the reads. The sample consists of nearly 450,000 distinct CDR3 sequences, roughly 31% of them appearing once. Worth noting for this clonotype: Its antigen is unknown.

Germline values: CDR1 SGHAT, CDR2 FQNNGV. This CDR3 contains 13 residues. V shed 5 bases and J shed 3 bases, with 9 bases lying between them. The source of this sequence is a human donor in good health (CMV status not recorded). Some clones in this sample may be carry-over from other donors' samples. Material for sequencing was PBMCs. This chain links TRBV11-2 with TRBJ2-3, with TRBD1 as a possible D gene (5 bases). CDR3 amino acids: CASSEQATDTQYF. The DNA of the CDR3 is TGTGCCAGCAGCGAACAGGCAACAGATACGCAGTATTTT.